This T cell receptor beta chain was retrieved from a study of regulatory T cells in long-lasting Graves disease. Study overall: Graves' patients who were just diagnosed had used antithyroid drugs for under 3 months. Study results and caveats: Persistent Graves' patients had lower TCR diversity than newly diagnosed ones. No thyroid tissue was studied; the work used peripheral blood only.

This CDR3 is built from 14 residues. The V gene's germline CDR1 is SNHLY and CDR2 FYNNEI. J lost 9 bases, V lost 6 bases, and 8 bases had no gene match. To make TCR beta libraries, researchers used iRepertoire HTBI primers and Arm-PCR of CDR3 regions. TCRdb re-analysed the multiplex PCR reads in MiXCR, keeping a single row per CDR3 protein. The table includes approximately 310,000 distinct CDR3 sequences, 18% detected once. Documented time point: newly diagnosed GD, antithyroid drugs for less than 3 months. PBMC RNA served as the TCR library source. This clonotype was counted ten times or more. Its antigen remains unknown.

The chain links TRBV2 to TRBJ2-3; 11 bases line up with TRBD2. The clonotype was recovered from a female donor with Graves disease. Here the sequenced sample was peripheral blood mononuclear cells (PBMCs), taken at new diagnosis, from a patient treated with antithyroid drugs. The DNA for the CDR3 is TGTGCCAGCAGCCTGGGACTAGCGGCCTCAACGCAGTATTTT. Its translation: CASSLGLAASTQYF.